The 11 T cell receptor beta chains given below trace back to one sample, sequenced in a study of blood T cells in healthy people across ages. It was with a sample-barcoded 5' primer and a J-beta primer mix that a second PCR of roughly 6 to 12 cycles was run. TCRdb used MiXCR to reprocess the 5' RACE reads, holding one entry per CDR3 protein. The sample records over a million distinct CDR3 sequences, over 35% being singletons. Sequenced sample: blood. The receptors were sampled from a woman aged 60-75 years in good health.

In its sample, this clonotype was seen a few times. V gene TRBV11-2 combines with J gene TRBJ2-3, with 9 bases identical to TRBD2. The germline CDR1 and CDR2 sequences are SGHAT and FQNNGV. With V trimmed by 1 base and J by 1 base, 9 bases remained unmatched. This CDR3 contains 18 residues. Here the CDR3 reads CASSLAPGTSTRTDTQYF. CDR3 bases: TGTGCCAGCAGCTTAGCTCCCGGGACTAGCACACGCACAGATACGCAGTATTTT.

CDR3 region: CASSFTSGRVGEQYF. The CDR3 nucleotides are TGTGCCAGCAGCTTCACTAGCGGGAGGGTGGGGGAGCAGTACTTC. V usage is TRBV7-9 and J usage is TRBJ2-7; 13 bases are a match to TRBD2. The CDR3 is 15 amino acids. With 3 bases clipped from V and 7 bases from J, the junction kept 6 bases outside the gene matches. Germline CDR1 and CDR2: SEHNR and FQNEAQ (reference sequence).

The J gene is TRBJ2-2, the V gene TRBV10-3; no clear D gene. Germline V lookup: CDR1 ENHRY, CDR2 SYGVKD. The CDR3 is made up of 14 amino acids. Between the trimmed V and J ends, which lost 3 bases and 1 base, there was a span of 6 bases. DNA of the CDR3: TGTGCCATCAGTGACGTAGAGAACACCGGGGAGCTGTTTTTT. Translation gives CAISDVENTGELFF.

The chain is built from TRBV28 and TRBJ2-1, with D possibly TRBD2 on 5 matching bases. Germline assignment: CDR1 MDHEN and CDR2 SYDVKM. The length of the CDR3 is 13 residues. The ends were cut back, 6 bases at V and 6 bases at J, with 12 bases in the middle. CDR3 residues: CASRLGSLNEQFF. The CDR3 bases are TGTGCCAGCAGGCTAGGGAGTCTCAATGAGCAGTTCTTC. The variable domain in full, with the rest retrieved from reference TRBV28 and TRBJ2-1, is DVKVTQSSRYLVKRTGEKVFLECVQDMDHENMFWYRQDPGLGLRLIYFSYDVKMKEKGDIPEGYSVSREKKERFSLILESASTNQTSMYLCASRLGSLNEQFFGPGTRLTVL.

This clonotype appeared once. V and J are TRBV6-5 and TRBJ1-1; D is unresolved. Trimming pared 0 bases from V and 3 bases from J, leaving 8 bases between. The length of the CDR3 is 14 residues. The germline CDR1 and CDR2 sequences are MNHEY and SVGAGI. The CDR3 sequence: CASSYSNPDTEAFF. The CDR3, as DNA: TGTGCCAGCAGTTACTCGAACCCGGACACTGAAGCTTTCTTT.

The chain joins TRBV20-1 to TRBJ1-2; D unresolved. V shed 7 bases and J shed 2 bases, with 11 bases lying between them. The CDR3 totals 12 residues. Per the germline V gene, CDR1 is DFQATT and CDR2 is SNEGSKA (reference sequence). In nucleotides, the CDR3 is TGCAGTGTCGAGAGGCCCAACTATGGCTACACCTTC. Translating gives CSVERPNYGYTF.

Concerning this clonotype: This sequence may be a read error, since a much larger clone differs from it by one base. CDR3 sequence: CSVEGERTGDSNELYF. CDR3 bases: TGCAGCGTTGAAGGGGAGCGGACAGGGGATTCGAACGAGCTGTACTTC. The genes are TRBV29-1 and TRBJ2-7, with TRBD1 matching over 9 bases. Germline V gene sequence: CDR1 SQVTM, CDR2 ANQGSEA. The CDR3 is 16 residues long.

The chain links TRBV6-5 to TRBJ1-4; D is uncertain. Trimming stripped 5 bases from V and 3 bases from J, with 4 bases between. Germline assignment: CDR1 MNHEY and CDR2 SVGAGI. CDR3 length equals 12 residues. This CDR3 is CASSAANEKLFF. The CDR3 region has the DNA TGTGCCAGCAGTGCAGCTAATGAAAAACTGTTTTTT.

This chain joins TRBV5-1 and TRBJ2-7; 10 nucleotides agree with TRBD2. Germline assignment: CDR1 SGHRS and CDR2 YFSETQ. This CDR3 spans 15 amino acids. V dropped 1 base and J dropped 5; count of bases not matched to a gene: 6. CDR3 in amino acids: CASSLKLAGDHEQYF. For the CDR3, the DNA is TGCGCCAGCAGCTTGAAGCTAGCGGGAGATCACGAGCAGTACTTC.

The rearrangement links TRBV7-9 to TRBJ2-1, with 7 bases identical to TRBD2. CDR1 SEHNR and CDR2 FQNEAQ come from the germline V gene (reference sequence). The CDR3 spans 14 residues. After removal of 0 bases from V and 5 bases from J, the junction contained 1 base not matched to a gene. This chain's CDR3 is CASSLAGGHNEQFF. CDR3 nucleotide sequence: TGTGCCAGCAGCTTAGCGGGAGGGCACAATGAGCAGTTCTTC.

This clonotype was seen a handful of times. The chain recombines TRBV20-1 with TRBJ2-1, with 14 bases lining up with TRBD2. The CDR3 consists of 20 residues. The germline V gene has CDR1 DFQATT and CDR2 SNEGSKA (reference sequence). J was trimmed by 3 bases and V by 3 bases; bases with no gene match: 16. The CDR3 reads CSARATPGLAGAMNYNEQFF. CDR3 nucleotide sequence: TGCAGTGCTAGGGCCACGCCGGGACTAGCGGGAGCCATGAACTACAATGAGCAGTTCTTC.